What follows are 28 T cell receptor beta chains derived from one specimen sequenced in a study of blood T cells in healthy people across ages (dated by TCRdb to between 2015 and 2017). Preparation of the library involved 5' RACE. The instrument was an Illumina HiSeq 2500. A second PCR of about 6 to 11 cycles was performed with a sample-barcoded 5' primer and a J-beta primer mix. TCRdb took the public reads, trimmed them with fastp at Q25, ran MiXCR for clone calling and kept in-frame beta chains. Entries that share a CDR3 protein sequence are merged under the most common genes and DNA. The table for this sample lists 500,000 to 700,000 distinct CDR3 sequences; roughly 31% of them were counted only once. The ten largest clonotypes hold 15% to 19% of the sample. Sequencing used blood. These receptors were collected from a woman aged 80 or older in good health.

Of note for this clonotype: This may be a read error: a much more frequent sequence differs by one nucleotide. The rearrangement joins TRBV20-1 to TRBJ2-5; the D is unclear. The V gene's germline CDR1 is DFQATT and CDR2 SNEGSKA (reference sequence). The length of the CDR3 is 11 residues. Trimming took off 0 bases at V and 11 bases at J, with 10 bases between the two ends. CDR3 DNA sequence: TGCAGTGCTAGAGACAGAGTTGGGCAGTACTTC. Translation gives CSARDRVGQYF.

A few counts support this clonotype. The chain is built from TRBV11-2 and TRBJ2-2, with 15 bases identical to TRBD2. J gave up 0 bases and V 6 bases, and 14 bases lay outside the gene matches. This CDR3 has 21 residues. Per germline, CDR1 SGHAT and CDR2 FQNNGV. CDR3 DNA sequence: TGTGCCAGCAGAGCCTGGACCGGGACTAGCGGGGGGACCGCGAACACCGGGGAGCTGTTTTTT. Translation gives CASRAWTGTSGGTANTGELFF.

This clonotype was seen many times. V and J are TRBV3-1 and TRBJ1-2, with TRBD1 matching over 9 bases. Trimming at V came to 2 bases and at J to 6 bases, leaving 7 bases not matched to a gene. The CDR3 contains 15 residues. The germline V gene has CDR1 LGHDT and CDR2 YNNKEL (reference sequence). CDR3 region: CASSQPGTGSNGYTF. CDR3 sequence (DNA): TGTGCCAGCAGCCAACCCGGGACAGGGTCGAATGGCTACACCTTC.

This clonotype has ten or more counts. This chain connects TRBV7-9 to TRBJ2-7, with 10 bases identical to TRBD1. The J segment lost 0 bases and the V segment lost 3 bases, leaving 2 bases of the junction unmatched. This CDR3 comprises 15 residues. CDR1 SEHNR and CDR2 FQNEAQ come from the germline V gene (reference sequence). CDR3 sequence: CASSFGQGVSYEQYF. The CDR3 DNA reads TGTGCCAGCAGCTTCGGACAGGGGGTCTCCTACGAGCAGTACTTC. Supplemented by reference TRBV7-9 and TRBJ2-7, the full variable domain reads DTGVSQNPRHKITKRGQNVTFRCDPISEHNRLYWYRQTLGQGPEFLTYFQNEAQLEKSRLLSDRFSAERPKGSFSTLEIQRTEQGDSAMYLCASSFGQGVSYEQYFGPGTRLTVT.

Ten or more counts support this clonotype. The chain recombines TRBV20-1 with TRBJ1-6; D is unclear. Germline V gene data show CDR1 as DFQATT and CDR2 as SNEGSKA (reference sequence). The CDR3 runs 11 residues. Trimming took off 7 bases at V and 6 bases at J, with 7 bases between the two ends. For the CDR3, the DNA is TGCAGTGTCAAATCTAATTCACCCCTCCACTTT. Translating it yields CSVKSNSPLHF.

There are many counts of this clonotype. This sequence joins TRBV19 and TRBJ2-6; 9 nucleotides match TRBD2. In germline, CDR1 is LNHDA, CDR2 SQIVND (reference sequence). The CDR3 is 17 residues long. V lost 4 bases to trimming and J lost 2 bases; unmatched junction nucleotides: 6. Here the CDR3 reads CASSTPGGGAGANVLTF. The DNA for the CDR3 is TGTGCCAGTAGTACCCCCGGCGGGGGGGCTGGGGCCAACGTCCTGACTTTC.

This clonotype was seen repeatedly, ten times or more. The chain has TRBV7-9 and TRBJ2-6; perhaps TRBD2 as D (6 bases). The V and J ends lost 10 bases and 2 bases respectively, with 12 bases between them. The germline V gene has CDR1 SEHNR and CDR2 FQNEAQ (reference sequence). The CDR3 contains 14 residues. The CDR3 spells CATRRGPGANVLTF. The DNA of the CDR3 is TGTGCCACCCGGCGGGGCCCTGGGGCCAACGTCCTGACTTTC.

The chain combines TRBV9 with TRBJ1-2; possible D gene TRBD1, 5 bases. The CDR3 is made up of 14 amino acids. Looked up from germline, CDR1 is SGDLS and CDR2 is YYNGEE. With 0 bases removed from V and 5 bases from J, the gap between germline ends came to 11 bases. DNA of the CDR3: TGTGCCAGCAGCGTAGGAGTAGGGGATTATGGCTACACCTTC. Its translation: CASSVGVGDYGYTF.

This clonotype occurred many times. The genes are TRBV7-6 and TRBJ2-7; TRBD1 is a possible D gene (6 bases). Germline CDR1 reads SGHVS; CDR2 reads FNYEAQ. This CDR3 is 16 amino acids long. Trimming stripped 4 bases from V and 0 bases from J, with 16 bases between. The DNA for the CDR3 is TGTGCCAGCAGCTCCCAGAACAGGGTGAGCTCCTACGAGCAGTACTTC. It specifies CASSSQNRVSSYEQYF.

Of note for this clonotype: Germline is not matched at one junction end, which may reflect a read error. The rearrangement joins TRBV7-9 to TRBJ2-3; TRBD2 matches 13 bases. This CDR3 comprises 18 residues. Germline V CDR1 and CDR2: SEHNR, FQNEAQ (reference sequence). DNA for the CDR3: TGTGCCAGCAGCTTAAGGCGACTAGCGGGGGGCAAATCAGATACGCGGTATTTT. It translates to CASSLRRLAGGKSDTRYF.

The chain joins TRBV7-2 to TRBJ2-3, with D maybe TRBD1 (5 bases). The length of the CDR3 is 16 residues. Trimming took off 6 bases at V and 2 bases at J, with 18 bases between the two ends. Germline V gene sequence: CDR1 SGHTA, CDR2 FQGNSA. Written as DNA, the CDR3 is TGTGCCAGCAGTTCAGGGCCTCTACACCTCACAGATACGCAGTATTTT. Its translation is CASSSGPLHLTDTQYF.

Regarding this clonotype: It may be a read error: a sequence one base away is much more abundant. The CDR3 ends on some other residue instead of the conserved phenylalanine or tryptophan, so this is likely a read error. The chain uses TRBV20-1 and TRBJ1-5; D is unresolved. Trimming stripped 6 bases from V and 1 base from J, with 7 bases between. The CDR3 totals 12 residues. Germline-derived CDR1 and CDR2 are DFQATT and SNEGSKA (reference sequence). In DNA form, the CDR3 reads TGCAGTGCCGCGGAGAGCAATCAGCCCCAGCATTGT. Encoded protein: CSAAESNQPQHC.

J is TRBJ2-7 and V is TRBV6-1; a weak D match, TRBD1 (6 bases). The CDR3 has 14 residues. Germline lookup yields CDR1 MNHNS and CDR2 SASEGT. V was shortened by 4 bases and J by 6 bases, with 16 bases between the two germline ends. This chain's CDR3 is CASSGSHGGSEQYF. The CDR3 DNA follows: TGTGCCAGCAGTGGAAGCCATGGGGGCTCCGAGCAGTACTTC.

This clonotype came up many times. V and J are TRBV11-2 and TRBJ2-1; D is unresolved. Trimming took 0 bases from V and 6 from J, leaving 6 bases between them. Germline CDR1 and CDR2: SGHAT and FQNNGV. The CDR3 length is 13 residues. CDR3 in amino acids: CASSLEPANEQFF. CDR3 bases: TGTGCCAGCAGCTTAGAACCGGCCAATGAGCAGTTCTTC.

This clonotype was counted many times. V is TRBV20-1 and J is TRBJ1-2; tentatively, D is TRBD1 (5 bases). Deletions cut 6 bases from V and 5 bases from J, with 13 bases between. The CDR3 is made up of 12 amino acids. Germline CDR1 is DFQATT and CDR2 is SNEGSKA (reference sequence). This chain's CDR3 is CSARGAEYGYTF. CDR3 DNA sequence: TGCAGTGCACGGGGCGCAGAATATGGCTACACCTTC.

At least ten counts were recorded for this clonotype. This chain connects TRBV12-3 or TRBV12-4 to TRBJ1-6; D gene unclear. Trimming took off 2 bases at V and 10 bases at J, with 12 bases between the two ends. The CDR3 consists of 14 residues. Here the CDR3 DNA reads TGTGCCAGCAGTTTAAAGGGTGAGGGATCACCCCTCCACTTT. As protein: CASSLKGEGSPLHF.

Worth noting for this clonotype: One base away lies a much larger clone, so this may be a sequencing read error. This chain links TRBV9 with TRBJ1-2; 11 bases are shared with TRBD1. Per germline, CDR1 SGDLS and CDR2 YYNGEE. V lost 4 bases, J lost 7 bases, and 6 bases stayed unmatched. This CDR3 is 14 amino acids long. The CDR3 DNA follows: TGTGCCAGCAGCCCAGGGACAGGGGGATCTGGCTACACCTTC. Translating gives CASSPGTGGSGYTF.

V and J are TRBV28 and TRBJ1-6, with a possible D match to TRBD1 (5 bases). This CDR3 spans 15 amino acids. Germline V lookup: CDR1 MDHEN, CDR2 SYDVKM. V was pared by 8 bases and J by 0 bases, with 11 bases between. The DNA of the CDR3 is TGTGCCAGCGGGGCGGGTGGCTCCTATAATTCACCCCTCCACTTT. It specifies CASGAGGSYNSPLHF.

Comments on this clonotype: A read error may explain this, as a much larger clone is one base away. Since the CDR3 does not end with the conserved phenylalanine or tryptophan, this likely comes from a read error. The chain joins TRBV15 to TRBJ2-3, with D possibly being TRBD1 (7 bases). V was pared by 5 bases and J by 7 bases, with 10 bases between. The germline gives CDR1 LNHNV, CDR2 YYDKDF (reference sequence). This CDR3 has 12 amino acids. In DNA, the CDR3 is TGTGCCACCAGCGGAGGGGGCCATACGCAGTATTTG. This sequence encodes CATSGGGHTQYL.

There are many counts of this clonotype. The chain employs TRBV9 and TRBJ2-1, with 7 bases identical to TRBD2. Germline V gene lookup returns CDR1 SGDLS and CDR2 YYNGEE. The CDR3 is 15 residues long. V gave up 0 bases and J gave up 9 bases; unmatched junction bases: 9. Here the CDR3 reads CASSVEASGRGEQFF. In DNA, the CDR3 is TGTGCCAGCAGCGTAGAGGCTAGCGGACGGGGTGAGCAGTTCTTC.

This clonotype has ten or more counts. The chain couples TRBV7-6 to TRBJ2-5; D unclear. Germline V CDR1 and CDR2: SGHVS, FNYEAQ. Between the trimmed V and J ends, which lost 1 base and 12 bases, there was a span of 18 bases. This CDR3 comprises 14 residues. The CDR3 loop reads CASSLDGRAPREYF. The CDR3 DNA reads as TGTGCCAGCAGCTTAGATGGTCGGGCCCCAAGGGAGTACTTC.

This clonotype was counted ten times or more. The V call is TRBV3-1, the J call TRBJ2-1, with 10 nucleotides matching TRBD2. Germline V gene sequence: CDR1 LGHDT, CDR2 YNNKEL (reference sequence). The CDR3 spans 15 residues. The junction had 2 bases not matched to a gene; V was cut back by 2 bases and J by 4 bases. Here the CDR3 reads CASSQRSGGYNEQFF. Written as DNA, the CDR3 is TGTGCCAGCAGCCAACGTAGCGGGGGGTACAATGAGCAGTTCTTC.

The chain couples TRBV2 to TRBJ1-2; no clear D gene. V lost 4 bases and J 13 bases, leaving 10 bases between the germline ends. Germline-derived CDR1 and CDR2 are SNHLY and FYNNEI. CDR3 length: 10 residues. CDR3 coding DNA: TGTGCCAGCAGTGGATCACAGATCACCTTC. It translates to CASSGSQITF.

This clonotype showed up many times. V and J are TRBV14 and TRBJ1-2; D gene ambiguous. CDR3 length: 13 amino acids. Germline loops: CDR1 SGHDN, CDR2 FVKESK. V lost 4 bases to trimming and J lost 4 bases, with 10 bases between them. The CDR3 nucleotides read TGTGCCAGCAGCCGGGAGAAGAGCTATGGCTACACCTTC. Residues: CASSREKSYGYTF. The variable domain in full, with the rest retrieved from reference TRBV14 and TRBJ1-2, is EAGVTQFPSHSVIEKGQTVTLRCDPISGHDNLYWYRRVMGKEIKFLLHFVKESKQDESGMPNNRFLAERTGGTYSTLKVQPAELEDSGVYFCASSREKSYGYTFGSGTRLTVV.

V and J are TRBV20-1 and TRBJ2-2; TRBD1 agrees at 11 bases. Germline assignment: CDR1 DFQATT and CDR2 SNEGSKA (reference sequence). The CDR3 loop spans 12 amino acids. Trimming took 6 bases from V and 6 from J; bases not matched to a gene: 0. The CDR3 sequence: CSAGQGAGELFF. The DNA of the CDR3 is TGCAGTGCGGGACAGGGGGCCGGGGAGCTGTTTTTT.

This chain joins TRBV10-3 and TRBJ2-1, with no clear D. Trimming shortened V by 6 bases and J by 4 bases, and 19 bases separated the two germline ends. The germline V gene encodes CDR1 ENHRY and CDR2 SYGVKD. The CDR3 has 16 amino acids. The DNA of the CDR3 is TGTGCCATCAGGGATCCGACACGTACTTCTTACAATGAGCAGTTCTTC. This gives the protein CAIRDPTRTSYNEQFF.

The chain links TRBV29-1 to TRBJ1-1; 8 bases are a match to TRBD1. The CDR3 runs 11 residues. From germline, CDR1 is SQVTM and CDR2 ANQGSEA. The junction had 3 bases not matched to a gene; V was cut back by 5 bases and J by 7 bases. The chain's CDR3 is CSVQGAGEAFF. DNA of the CDR3: TGCAGCGTTCAGGGGGCCGGTGAAGCTTTCTTT.

This clonotype was seen once. The chain recombines TRBV29-1 with TRBJ2-5, with D possibly being TRBD1 (5 bases). The DNA end is more similar to TRBJ2-7, so the J call may be wrong. The CDR3 runs 14 residues. Germline V gene data show CDR1 as SQVTM and CDR2 as ANQGSEA. CDR3 nucleotide sequence: TGCAGCGTCGCCAGCGAGCAGGGATTTGCCGAGCAGTACTTC. This codes for CSVASEQGFAEQYF.